Each of the 25 T cell receptor beta chains below was sequenced from the same sample in a study of OX40 agonist ivuxolimab in advanced cancers. The table came from immunoSEQ multiplex PCR; TCRdb's copy has only in-frame clones and leaves some out. The sample records 80,000 to 95,000 clones, approximately 91% being singletons. The sequences come from CD4+ or CD8+ T cells sorted from blood, collected in a trial of the OX40 agonist ivuxolimab. Receptors originate from an adult with an advanced solid tumor such as melanoma, head and neck, liver or kidney cancer.

The chain carries TRBV10-2 and TRBJ1-4; 9 nucleotides line up with TRBD1. CDR1 and CDR2 from the germline V gene are WSHSY and SAAADI. Losses at the gene ends were 3 bases for V and 7 bases for J; bases not matched to a gene: 6. The CDR3 contains 15 residues. The DNA for the CDR3 is TGCGCCAGCAGTGAACAGACAGGGGGAAGTGAAAAACTGTTTTTT. This gives the protein CASSEQTGGSEKLFF.

This clone was recorded once. The chain joins TRBV27 to TRBJ2-7, with 10 bases lining up with TRBD2. CDR3 length equals 16 residues. V trimming: 3 bases; J trimming: 2 bases; junction bases outside the gene matches: 7. The germline V gene has CDR1 MNHEY and CDR2 SMNVEV (reference sequence). The CDR3 here is CASSLSSGGQTYEQYF. Written as DNA, the CDR3 is TGTGCCAGCAGTTTGTCTAGCGGGGGCCAGACCTACGAGCAGTACTTC.

J is TRBJ2-7 and V is TRBV25-1; 7 positions match TRBD2. The junction had 5 bases not matched to a gene; V was cut back by 5 bases and J by 1 base. The germline gives CDR1 MGHDK, CDR2 SYGVNS. The CDR3 has 14 residues. The CDR3 coding sequence is TGTGCCAGCAGTCGGGGGGTGGGTTCCTACGAGCAGTACTTC. Translated: CASSRGVGSYEQYF.

The chain combines TRBV9 with TRBJ2-3; the D is unclear. The germline V gene has CDR1 SGDLS and CDR2 YYNGEE. This CDR3 has 14 amino acids. Deletions cut 2 bases from V and 2 bases from J, with 9 bases between. The CDR3 sequence: CASSVDFNTDTQYF. In DNA form, the CDR3 reads TGTGCCAGCAGCGTCGACTTCAACACAGATACGCAGTATTTT.

This sequence joins TRBV7-2 and TRBJ2-1; the match to TRBD1 covers 10 bases. V was clipped by 5 bases and J by 7 bases; unmatched bases: 11. Germline V CDR1 and CDR2: SGHTA, FQGNSA. This CDR3 has 16 amino acids. CDR3 coding DNA: TGTGCCAGCAGCAACTGGGGACAGGGGAAGGGGAATGAGCAGTTCTTC. Residues: CASSNWGQGKGNEQFF. Using reference TRBV7-2 and TRBJ2-1 for the parts outside the CDR3, the full variable domain is GAGVSQSPSNKVTEKGKDVELRCDPISGHTALYWYRQSLGQGLEFLIYFQGNSAPDKSGLPSDRFSAERTGGSVSTLTIQRTQQEDSAVYLCASSNWGQGKGNEQFFGPGTRLTVL.

The CDR3 protein is CATKTGETDTQYF. The CDR3 DNA is TGTGCCACCAAAACGGGGGAGACAGATACGCAGTATTTT. The chain carries TRBV19 and TRBJ2-3; a weak D match, TRBD2 (6 bases). From germline, CDR1 is LNHDA and CDR2 SQIVND (reference sequence). CDR3 length equals 13 residues. Trimming removed 10 bases from V and 3 bases from J, with 14 bases in between.

The genes are TRBV18 and TRBJ2-5; D ambiguous. In germline, CDR1 is KGHSH, CDR2 LQKENI. The CDR3 is made up of 13 amino acids. V was shortened by 2 bases and J by 0 bases, with 4 bases between the two germline ends. CDR3 in amino acids: CASSPAHQETQYF. The CDR3 DNA reads TGTGCCAGCTCACCAGCCCACCAAGAGACCCAGTACTTC.

The chain has TRBV10-3 and TRBJ2-3, with D tentatively TRBD1 (5 bases). CDR1 and CDR2 (germline): ENHRY, SYGVKD. This CDR3 has 15 amino acids. Trimming took 4 bases from V and 4 from J, leaving 15 bases between them. CDR3 protein: CAISAAREHADTQYF. In nucleotides, the CDR3 is TGTGCCATCAGTGCTGCCAGGGAACACGCAGATACGCAGTATTTT.

The chain links TRBV25-1 to TRBJ2-7, with D tentatively TRBD2 (6 bases). Germline V gives CDR1 MGHDK, CDR2 SYGVNS. CDR3 length equals 13 residues. Trimming pared 4 bases from V and 4 bases from J, leaving 11 bases between. The CDR3 DNA reads TGTGCCAGCAGTGGGGAGGACAAATACGAGCAGTACTTC. Translation gives CASSGEDKYEQYF.

The chain employs TRBV28 and TRBJ1-1; 7 bases fit TRBD1. CDR1 and CDR2 (germline): MDHEN, SYDVKM. The CDR3 length is 14 residues. V shed 3 bases and J 5 bases; nucleotides not matched to a gene: 6. The CDR3 nucleotides read TGTGCCAGCAGTTTTGCCGACAGGGTAACTGAAGCTTTCTTT. Its protein is CASSFADRVTEAFF. Looking up the rest from reference TRBV28 and TRBJ1-1 gives the full variable domain: DVKVTQSSRYLVKRTGEKVFLECVQDMDHENMFWYRQDPGLGLRLIYFSYDVKMKEKGDIPEGYSVSREKKERFSLILESASTNQTSMYLCASSFADRVTEAFFGQGTRLTVV.

The V gene is TRBV16, the J gene TRBJ1-5; no clear D. CDR1 KGHSY and CDR2 FQNENV come from the germline V gene. The CDR3 runs to 14 residues. V was trimmed by 0 bases and J by 0 bases, leaving 3 bases between them. CDR3 DNA sequence: TGTGCCAGCAGCCAATCGAATAGCAATCAGCCCCAGCATTTT. It codes for CASSQSNSNQPQHF.

The chain couples TRBV29-1 to TRBJ2-7, with D tentatively TRBD2 (5 bases). CDR3 length: 16 amino acids. V lost 0 bases and J 6 bases, leaving 21 bases between the germline ends. The germline CDR1 and CDR2 sequences are SQVTM and ANQGSEA. This chain's CDR3 is CSVEEPGSPLASEQYF. CDR3 coding DNA: TGCAGCGTTGAAGAACCGGGATCCCCCCTCGCTAGCGAGCAGTACTTC.

The chain joins TRBV5-1 to TRBJ1-2, with 10 nucleotides matching TRBD1. The CDR3 is made up of 15 amino acids. Germline V CDR1 and CDR2: SGHRS, YFSETQ. The trim removed 3 bases at V and 1 base at J, leaving 3 bases unmatched. The CDR3 sequence is CASSWGTGDNYGYTF. The CDR3 nucleotides are TGCGCCAGCAGCTGGGGGACAGGGGATAACTATGGCTACACCTTC.

This chain uses TRBV28 with TRBJ2-2; TRBD1 or TRBD2 may be the D gene (6 bases each). Germline V CDR1 and CDR2: MDHEN, SYDVKM. V gave up 7 bases and J gave up 0 bases, with 12 bases separating them. The CDR3 length is 15 residues. CDR3 DNA: TGTGCCAGCACTGACGGGGGCTCGAACACCGGGGAGCTGTTTTTT. Its translation is CASTDGGSNTGELFF.

CDR3 amino acids: CASSPLGGTYEQYF. For the CDR3, the DNA is TGTGCCAGCTCACCTCTCGGGGGCACCTACGAGCAGTACTTC. The chain links TRBV18 to TRBJ2-7, with D perhaps being TRBD1 or TRBD2 (6 bases each). CDR1 and CDR2 (germline): KGHSH, LQKENI. Trimming took 3 bases from V and 2 from J, leaving 11 bases between them. The CDR3 is 14 residues long.

The chain links TRBV28 to TRBJ2-5; 14 bases are a match to TRBD2. With 5 bases clipped from V and 2 bases from J, the junction kept 10 bases outside the gene matches. The CDR3 length is 18 residues. Germline CDR1 is MDHEN and CDR2 is SYDVKM. For the CDR3, the DNA is TGTGCCAGCAGTCCCGGGACTAGCGGGGGTCATATTCAAGAGACCCAGTACTTC. As protein: CASSPGTSGGHIQETQYF. Drawing the rest from reference TRBV28 and TRBJ2-5, the complete variable domain is DVKVTQSSRYLVKRTGEKVFLECVQDMDHENMFWYRQDPGLGLRLIYFSYDVKMKEKGDIPEGYSVSREKKERFSLILESASTNQTSMYLCASSPGTSGGHIQETQYFGPGTRLLVL.

The gene calls are TRBV6-6 and TRBJ2-7, with a possible D match to TRBD2 (6 bases). The CDR3 loop spans 14 amino acids. Per the germline V gene, CDR1 is MNHNY and CDR2 is SVGAGI (reference sequence). V was pared by 7 bases and J by 3 bases, with 16 bases between. CDR3 protein: CASTSPGRGYEQYF. The CDR3 DNA follows: TGTGCCAGCACCTCACCGGGGCGGGGCTACGAGCAGTACTTC.

The J gene is TRBJ1-3, the V gene TRBV30; unclear D gene. V lost 0 bases and J lost 0, with 3 bases in between. Germline V CDR1 and CDR2: GTSNPN, SVGIG (reference sequence). The CDR3 runs to 13 residues. As DNA, the CDR3 is TGTGCCTGGAGTGTAGTCTCTGGAAACACCATATATTTT. Encoded protein: CAWSVVSGNTIYF.

This clone showed up just a few times. V usage is TRBV4-2 and J usage is TRBJ2-3; D is perhaps TRBD2 (6 bases). CDR3 length: 15 residues. Germline loops: CDR1 LGHNA, CDR2 YNFKEQ. V lost 0 bases, J lost 5 bases, and 12 bases lay in between. This CDR3 reads CASSQEGDSRDTQYF. The CDR3 DNA follows: TGTGCCAGCAGCCAAGAGGGGGACTCCAGAGATACGCAGTATTTT.

The chain has TRBV6-5 and TRBJ2-7; 9 bases map to TRBD2. Losses at the gene ends were 8 bases for V and 6 bases for J; bases not matched to a gene: 8. The CDR3 extends over 13 amino acids. Germline assignment: CDR1 MNHEY and CDR2 SVGAGI. CDR3 DNA: TGTGCCAGCGGCCTGGCGGGGGGGCTCGAGCAGTACTTC. This gives the protein CASGLAGGLEQYF.

This rearrangement joins TRBV11-2 to TRBJ2-5; D remains unclear. Germline V gene data show CDR1 as SGHAT and CDR2 as FQNNGV. The V end lost 1 base, the J end lost 0 bases, and 12 bases lay between the germline ends. This CDR3 is built from 16 residues. CDR3 DNA: TGTGCCAGCAGCTTAGCCGCGACGGTGTACCAAGAGACCCAGTACTTC. It yields the protein CASSLAATVYQETQYF.

V usage is TRBV30 and J usage is TRBJ1-6; tentatively, D is TRBD1 (6 bases). V lost 5 bases and J lost 10, with 21 bases in between. Germline lookup yields CDR1 GTSNPN and CDR2 SVGIG (reference sequence). The CDR3 consists of 15 residues. In DNA, the CDR3 is TGTGCCTGGGGGGACCGTGGGGGGCTTCAGTCACCCCTCCACTTT. Residues: CAWGDRGGLQSPLHF.

The chain couples TRBV15 to TRBJ2-2; D is possibly TRBD2 (6 bases). Germline CDR1 and CDR2: LNHNV and YYDKDF (reference sequence). V was shortened by 6 bases and J by 2 bases, with 13 bases between the two germline ends. The CDR3 runs 15 residues. In nucleotides, the CDR3 is TGTGCCACCAGTGGAGGGGTACTAAACACCGGGGAGCTGTTTTTT. Its protein product is CATSGGVLNTGELFF.

This sequence joins TRBV5-1 and TRBJ2-6, with D possibly being TRBD2 (6 bases). CDR3 length: 16 amino acids. With 4 bases removed from V and 2 bases from J, the gap between germline ends came to 13 bases. CDR1 and CDR2 (germline): SGHRS, YFSETQ. CDR3 residues: CASSPLGGAGANVLTF. The CDR3, as DNA: TGCGCCAGCAGCCCCCTCGGAGGGGCTGGGGCCAACGTCCTGACTTTC.

This clone appeared once. The genes are TRBV28 and TRBJ1-1, with no clear D. The CDR3 is made up of 15 amino acids. Trimming cost V 4 bases and J 6 bases, with 18 bases left between them. Germline values: CDR1 MDHEN, CDR2 SYDVKM. The CDR3 spells CASSSPRQAPSEAFF. CDR3 sequence (DNA): TGTGCCAGCAGTTCCCCCCGTCAGGCCCCCTCTGAAGCTTTCTTT. Combining the CDR3 with reference TRBV28 and TRBJ1-1 gives the whole variable domain DVKVTQSSRYLVKRTGEKVFLECVQDMDHENMFWYRQDPGLGLRLIYFSYDVKMKEKGDIPEGYSVSREKKERFSLILESASTNQTSMYLCASSSPRQAPSEAFFGQGTRLTVV.